Included here is one T cell receptor beta chain sequence, with context. A TCRbeta library incorporating unique molecular identifiers was prepared. TCRdb reprocessed the PCR reads with MiXCR, giving one entry per CDR3 protein. The table shows hundreds of thousands of distinct CDR3 sequences, with roughly 15% occurring only once. This sample was included in a study of T-cell reconstitution after alpha-beta-depleted transplantation in children. The length of the CDR3 is 12 residues. CDR1 MDHEN and CDR2 SYDVKM come from the germline V gene. Trimming took 6 bases from V and 4 from J, leaving 9 bases between them.

This material consisted of PBMCs from the stem cell graft donor, taken from the stem cell graft. This clonotype originated in a human donor who donated a stem cell graft to a child with acute myeloid leukemia. The chain links TRBV28 to TRBJ2-5; tentative D call: TRBD1 (5 bases). Here the CDR3 DNA reads TGTGCCAGCAGAGGGGCTACAGAGACCCAGTACTTC. Its translation: CASRGATETQYF.